This TCR beta chain was documented in a study of T cells in Graves' hyperthyroidism and ophthalmopathy. The germline gives CDR1 MGHRA, CDR2 YSYEKL. The CDR3 length is 17 residues. Trimming cost V 0 bases and J 3 bases, with 18 bases left between them. Amplification of TCR beta CDR3 regions used RNA as the template. The HTBI set primed first-round TCR CDR3 RT-PCR. TCRdb fed the multiplex PCR reads into MiXCR, producing one record per CDR3 protein. The sample holds 300,000 to 350,000 distinct CDR3 sequences, about 15% seen once. This clonotype was obtained from a woman in her thirties with Graves' hyperthyroidism. The V call is TRBV4-1, the J call TRBJ2-7; a possible D gene is TRBD2 (5 bases). Material for sequencing was blood. CDR3 DNA: TGCGCCAGCAGCCAAGAAAGGTCGGCGGCGAGGGTCTACGAGCAGTACTTC. Translating it yields CASSQERSAARVYEQYF.